The clone carrying this T cell receptor (beta chain) was detected ten times or more. What it recognizes is unknown. The sample originates from a study of breast tumors, draining lymph nodes, adjacent tissues. Using its own MiXCR run on the multiplex PCR reads, TCRdb lists one record per CDR3 protein. The data hold some 130,000 distinct CDR3 sequences, with approximately 20% observed a single time. Axillary draining lymph nodes of breast cancer patients supplied the node samples. Study-wide results and caveats: Tumors had less TCR diversity than lymph nodes, more than nontumor tissue. Tumor and nontumor repertoires were significantly more similar in luminal-like than in basal-like breast cancer.

The clonotype comes from a female donor with breast cancer. Some clones in this sample may be carry-over from other donors' samples. The sequencing input was axillary lymph node tissue.

This chain's CDR3 is CASSGRLAGGTSTDTQYF. The CDR3 DNA reads as TGTGCCAGCAGCGGGCGACTAGCGGGAGGAACTAGCACAGATACGCAGTATTTT. V is TRBV7-9 and J is TRBJ2-3; 13 bases are a match to TRBD2. Germline CDR1 and CDR2: SEHNR and FQNEAQ (reference sequence). The CDR3 sequence is 18 residues long. J gave up 0 bases and V 5 bases, and 8 bases lay outside the gene matches.